One sample yielded the 29 T cell receptor beta chains listed below, sequenced in a study of blood T cell repertoires in COVID-19. Sequenced by immunoSEQ multiplex PCR; TCRdb stores in-frame clones only, minus some. The sample has about 190,000 clones, approximately 92% seen once. Sequenced material: peripheral blood. These receptors were taken from a man aged 45-65 years with acute or convalescent COVID-19.

The chain employs TRBV18 and TRBJ1-2; 8 bases align to TRBD1. CDR1 is KGHSH, CDR2 LQKENI, per germline. V was clipped by 0 bases and J by 8 bases; unmatched bases: 5. There are 14 residues in the CDR3. The CDR3 region has the DNA TGTGCCAGCTCACCACCGGACAGGGAGAGCGGCTACACCTTC. Translating it yields CASSPPDRESGYTF.

The rearrangement links TRBV19 to TRBJ1-5; 10 nucleotides agree with TRBD1. Germline-derived CDR1 and CDR2 are LNHDA and SQIVND (reference sequence). The CDR3 is 19 amino acids. The ends lost 3 bases at V and 2 bases at J; junction bases unmatched: 13. The CDR3 nucleotides read TGTGCCAGTAGTATGGGGGACAGGGGTTTCCGGAATGGCAATCAGCCCCAGCATTTT. Protein: CASSMGDRGFRNGNQPQHF.

The genes are TRBV18 and TRBJ1-1, with D possibly being TRBD1 (6 bases). Germline V gene data show CDR1 as KGHSH and CDR2 as LQKENI. V was cut by 4 bases and J by 5 bases, with 14 bases left in between. The CDR3 extends over 14 amino acids. The CDR3 nucleotides read TGTGCCAGCTCACAAGGGGGGGTAGGGACTGAAGCTTTCTTT. Translating it yields CASSQGGVGTEAFF.

This sequence joins TRBV27 and TRBJ1-6, with D possibly matching TRBD1 (5 bases). CDR1 is MNHEY, CDR2 SMNVEV, per germline (reference sequence). V was cut by 8 bases and J by 3 bases, with 14 bases left in between. The CDR3 contains 15 residues. The CDR3 sequence: CASAPQVNYNSPLHF. The CDR3 coding sequence is TGTGCCAGCGCTCCACAGGTTAACTATAATTCACCCCTCCACTTT.

CDR3 DNA: TGTGCCAGCAGCCAAGATGCTTCGGGAGGGAATTCACCCCTCCACTTT. Amino acid sequence: CASSQDASGGNSPLHF. This chain links TRBV3-1 (or the pseudogene TRBV3-2) with TRBJ1-6; D gene uncertain. Germline-derived CDR1 and CDR2 are LGHDT and YNNKEL (reference sequence). The CDR3 extends over 16 amino acids. The ends were cut back, 0 bases at V and 7 bases at J, with 13 bases in the middle.

This chain joins TRBV19 and TRBJ2-1; D call uncertain. V was trimmed by 8 bases and J by 5 bases, leaving 10 bases between them. The CDR3 runs to 12 residues. The germline gives CDR1 LNHDA, CDR2 SQIVND (reference sequence). CDR3 sequence reads: CASLDYDNEQFF. The CDR3 nucleotides read TGTGCCAGTCTAGATTACGACAATGAGCAGTTCTTC.

The chain is built from TRBV6-6 and TRBJ2-1, with D possibly being TRBD1 (6 bases). V lost 6 bases and J 6 bases, leaving 18 bases between the germline ends. This CDR3 has 15 residues. The germline CDR1 and CDR2 sequences are MNHNY and SVGAGI (reference sequence). CDR3 region: CASRPADRGGNEQFF. As DNA, the CDR3 is TGTGCCAGCAGACCCGCGGACAGAGGGGGCAATGAGCAGTTCTTC.

The V call is TRBV18, the J call TRBJ2-3, with D possibly TRBD1 on 5 matching bases. CDR1 and CDR2 from the germline V gene are KGHSH and LQKENI. The CDR3 loop spans 16 amino acids. The V end lost 4 bases, the J end lost 5 bases, and 19 bases lay between the germline ends. The CDR3 loop reads CASSLGVARLGDTQYF. For the CDR3, the DNA is TGTGCCAGCTCACTAGGGGTGGCCCGCCTTGGAGATACGCAGTATTTT.

The chain couples TRBV28 to TRBJ1-2; 9 bases align to TRBD1. CDR1 is MDHEN, CDR2 SYDVKM, per germline. Losses at the gene ends were 3 bases for V and 5 bases for J; bases not matched to a gene: 4. The CDR3 runs 14 residues. The CDR3 DNA reads as TGTGCCAGCAGTTTGGGGGACAGGGAATATGGCTACACCTTC. Its translation is CASSLGDREYGYTF.

The chain carries TRBV15 and TRBJ2-2, with TRBD1 identical over 11 bases. The CDR3 runs 16 residues. V shed 5 bases and J 7 bases; nucleotides not matched to a gene: 9. The germline V gene has CDR1 LNHNV and CDR2 YYDKDF (reference sequence). Written as DNA, the CDR3 is TGTGCCACCAGCTCACGGACAGGGGGCAGAGGCGGGGAGCTGTTTTTT. It specifies CATSSRTGGRGGELFF.

The chain employs TRBV2 and TRBJ2-7, with D perhaps TRBD1 (6 bases). Trimming removed 4 bases from V and 9 bases from J, with 10 bases in between. The CDR3 totals 11 residues. Germline lookup yields CDR1 SNHLY and CDR2 FYNNEI. This CDR3 is CASSAVGAQYV. DNA of the CDR3: TGTGCCAGCAGTGCTGTGGGGGCGCAGTACGTC.

The rearrangement joins TRBV6-5 to TRBJ1-6; D is possibly TRBD1 (6 bases). This CDR3 contains 15 residues. Germline V gene lookup returns CDR1 MNHEY and CDR2 SVGAGI. V gave up 6 bases and J gave up 8 bases, with 17 bases separating them. The DNA of the CDR3 is TGTGCCAGCAGATGGGACACTAAGATGGATTCACCCCTCCACTTT. Its translation: CASRWDTKMDSPLHF.

The rearrangement joins TRBV3-1 (or the pseudogene TRBV3-2) to TRBJ1-2, with D perhaps TRBD1 (5 bases). Trimming shortened V by 1 base and J by 7 bases, and 19 bases separated the two germline ends. The CDR3 is 16 residues long. The germline V gene encodes CDR1 LGHDT and CDR2 YNNKEL (reference sequence). CDR3 protein: CASSQVVSSRAAGYTF. CDR3 sequence (DNA): TGTGCCAGCAGCCAAGTAGTATCGTCCAGGGCTGCTGGCTACACCTTC.

This chain connects TRBV19 to TRBJ2-6; D not resolved. The CDR3 has 15 residues. The germline CDR1 and CDR2 sequences are LNHDA and SQIVND (reference sequence). The V and J ends lost 3 bases and 2 bases respectively, with 8 bases between them. The CDR3 DNA follows: TGTGCCAGTAGTATGTTAGTCGCTGGGGCCAACGTCCTGACTTTC. Residues: CASSMLVAGANVLTF.

In its sample, this clone was seen a few times. The V and J genes are TRBV6-2 or TRBV6-3 and TRBJ1-2; the match to TRBD1 covers 9 bases. The CDR3 loop spans 14 amino acids. CDR1 MNHEY and CDR2 SVGEGT come from the germline V gene. With 6 bases clipped from V and 4 bases from J, the junction kept 6 bases outside the gene matches. The CDR3 spells CASSRDRAGYGYTF. The CDR3 bases are TGTGCCAGCAGCCGGGACAGGGCTGGCTATGGCTACACCTTC.

The CDR3 DNA reads TGTGCCAGCAGCTGGGGGGGGCCCCCCTACGAGCAGTACTTC. It is translated as CASSWGGPPYEQYF. The gene calls are TRBV5-4 and TRBJ2-7; TRBD2 is a possible D gene (7 bases). The V gene's germline CDR1 is SGHNT and CDR2 YYREEE (reference sequence). The CDR3 is 14 residues long. V was shortened by 3 bases and J by 2 bases, with 12 bases between the two germline ends.

V is TRBV18 and J is TRBJ2-5; TRBD2 aligns across 8 bases. The junction had 4 bases not matched to a gene; V was cut back by 1 base and J by 0 bases. This CDR3 is built from 16 residues. Germline values: CDR1 KGHSH, CDR2 LQKENI. CDR3 in amino acids: CASSPLEAGDQETQYF. CDR3 nucleotide sequence: TGTGCCAGCTCACCACTCGAAGCGGGGGACCAAGAGACCCAGTACTTC.

V gene TRBV4-3 combines with J gene TRBJ1-6; D gene uncertain. Per germline, CDR1 LGHNA and CDR2 YSLEER. There are 15 residues in the CDR3. Trimming removed 1 base from V and 0 bases from J, with 4 bases in between. The CDR3 is CASSQGSSYNSPLHF. The CDR3 DNA reads TGCGCCAGCAGCCAAGGGAGCTCCTATAATTCACCCCTCCACTTT.

The genes are TRBV5-1 and TRBJ2-7; D perhaps matches TRBD1 (5 bases). The V end was cut by 0 bases, the J end by 2 bases, with 6 bases between. The CDR3 sequence is 13 residues long. Looked up from germline, CDR1 is SGHRS and CDR2 is YFSETQ. The CDR3 reads CASSLETAYEQYF. For the CDR3, the DNA is TGCGCCAGCAGCTTGGAGACAGCCTACGAGCAGTACTTC.

The gene calls are TRBV5-1 and TRBJ1-6; 9 bases are shared with TRBD1. This CDR3 region has 14 residues. V was pared by 0 bases and J by 9 bases, with 1 base of the junction left unmatched. Looked up from germline, CDR1 is SGHRS and CDR2 is YFSETQ. The CDR3 DNA sequence: TGCGCCAGCAGCTTGGGGACAGGGGTTTCACCCCTCCACTTT. It encodes CASSLGTGVSPLHF.

The rearrangement uses TRBV14 and TRBJ1-4, with D perhaps matching TRBD1 (6 bases). The V end was cut by 4 bases, the J end by 2 bases, with 17 bases between. Germline-derived CDR1 and CDR2 are SGHDN and FVKESK. The CDR3 length is 17 residues. This CDR3 is CASSPPPGGETNEKLFF. CDR3 sequence (DNA): TGTGCCAGCAGCCCACCACCGGGGGGCGAGACTAATGAAAAACTGTTTTTT.

This chain joins TRBV7-2 and TRBJ2-1; D is possibly TRBD1 (6 bases). The CDR3 contains 15 residues. CDR1 is SGHTA and CDR2 is FQGNSA in the germline V gene. Trimming removed 0 bases from V and 9 bases from J, with 15 bases in between. CDR3 in amino acids: CASSLALDSSGEQFF. For the CDR3, the DNA is TGTGCCAGCAGCTTAGCGCTGGACAGCTCGGGTGAGCAGTTCTTC.

This chain joins TRBV27 and TRBJ1-2; weak D call: TRBD1 (5 bases). Germline CDR1 MNHEY, CDR2 SMNVEV (reference sequence). This CDR3 contains 13 residues. The V end lost 5 bases, the J end lost 6 bases, and 13 bases lay between the germline ends. CDR3 sequence reads: CASSTRVGDGYTF. Written as DNA, the CDR3 is TGTGCCAGCAGTACCAGGGTTGGAGATGGCTACACCTTC.

The rearrangement links TRBV7-2 to TRBJ2-3, with 7 bases that match TRBD2. Germline V gives CDR1 SGHTA, CDR2 FQGNSA. CDR3 length: 15 amino acids. The V gene end was trimmed by 1 base and the J gene end by 1 base; junction bases not matched to a gene: 2. The CDR3, as DNA: TGTGCCAGCAGCTTAGGAGGGAGGGGCACAGATACGCAGTATTTT. As protein: CASSLGGRGTDTQYF.

This clone was recorded once. This chain connects TRBV28 to TRBJ2-7; D is undetermined. The CDR3 has 15 amino acids. Germline V gene lookup returns CDR1 MDHEN and CDR2 SYDVKM. Between the trimmed V and J ends, which lost 5 bases and 3 bases, there was a span of 17 bases. The CDR3 nucleotides are TGTGCCAGCAGTCCATCAGACACGCGTTACTACGAGCAGTACGTC. Amino acids: CASSPSDTRYYEQYV.

J is TRBJ1-4 and V is TRBV19, with a possible D match to TRBD1 (6 bases). Trimming took off 6 bases at V and 3 bases at J, with 14 bases between the two ends. This CDR3 spans 15 amino acids. CDR1 is LNHDA, CDR2 SQIVND, per germline (reference sequence). As DNA, the CDR3 is TGTGCCAGTAGGTCCCGGGGGGGCTCTAATGAAAAACTGTTTTTT. Protein sequence: CASRSRGGSNEKLFF.

This clone was detected only once. This sequence joins TRBV25-1 and TRBJ1-1, with D perhaps TRBD1 (5 bases). CDR1 is MGHDK and CDR2 is SYGVNS in the germline V gene. The CDR3 contains 15 residues. V gave up 3 bases and J gave up 3 bases, with 14 bases separating them. CDR3 amino acids: CASSDPQGGDTEAFF. CDR3 bases: TGTGCCAGCAGTGATCCCCAGGGAGGGGACACTGAAGCTTTCTTT.

This clone was seen once. This chain links TRBV28 with TRBJ1-1; 8 nucleotides line up with TRBD1. The J segment lost 4 bases and the V segment lost 4 bases, leaving 5 bases of the junction unmatched. The V gene's germline CDR1 is MDHEN and CDR2 SYDVKM. The CDR3 length is 14 residues. This chain's CDR3 is CASSSGQGVTEAFF. In DNA form, the CDR3 reads TGTGCCAGCAGTTCTGGACAGGGAGTCACTGAAGCTTTCTTT.

This clone has more than one count but fewer than ten. V and J are TRBV11-3 and TRBJ2-2; no firm D call. CDR3 size: 12 residues. V dropped 3 bases and J dropped 4 bases, with 3 bases sitting between them. Germline loops: CDR1 SGHNT, CDR2 YENEEA. In nucleotides, the CDR3 is TGTGCCAGCAGCTTCAGCACCGGGGAGCTGTTTTTT. Translating it yields CASSFSTGELFF.